The subject of this entry is one T cell receptor beta chain. The data are from a study of blood T cell repertoires in COVID-19. Background on the study: Samples came from the United States, Italy and Spain, spanning acute and convalescent COVID-19. From T cells, B-cell-depleted T cells, or PBMCs came the material, which was cDNA or gDNA.

Germline V CDR1 and CDR2: SGHDN, FVKESK. This CDR3 spans 18 amino acids. Unmatched junction bases numbered 9, after V lost 3 bases and J lost 4 bases. Per the original data handling: By means of reference gene primer amplification, nucleated cell counts were estimated. The repertoire was sequenced with immunoSEQ multiplex PCR; TCRdb's copy has only in-frame clones and lacks some. That table furnishes V, J and clone size, whereas the DNA furnished D and trimming. The top ten clones hold roughly a quarter of a sample with 85,000 to 130,000 clones, more than 80% of them seen once. The origin of this receptor is a man between 60 and 70 years old with acute or convalescent COVID-19. This chain uses TRBV14 with TRBJ2-6; 10 nucleotides align to TRBD1. The sequencing input was peripheral blood. The CDR3: CASSQYGQGVLGANVLTF. Here the CDR3 DNA reads TGTGCCAGCAGCCAGTATGGACAGGGGGTACTCGGGGCCAACGTCCTGACTTTC.